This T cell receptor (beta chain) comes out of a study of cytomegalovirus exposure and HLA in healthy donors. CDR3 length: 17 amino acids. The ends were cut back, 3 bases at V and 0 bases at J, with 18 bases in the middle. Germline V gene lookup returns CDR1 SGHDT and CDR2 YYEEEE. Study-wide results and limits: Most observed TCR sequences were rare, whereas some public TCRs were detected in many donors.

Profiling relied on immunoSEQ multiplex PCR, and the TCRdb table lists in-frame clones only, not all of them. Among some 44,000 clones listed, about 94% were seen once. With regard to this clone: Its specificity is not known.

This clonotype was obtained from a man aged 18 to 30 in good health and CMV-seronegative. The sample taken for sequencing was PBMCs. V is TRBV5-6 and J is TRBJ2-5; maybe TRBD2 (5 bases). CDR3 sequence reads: CASSSASITRDQETQYF. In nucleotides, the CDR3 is TGTGCCAGCAGCTCCGCCTCCATTACTAGGGACCAAGAGACCCAGTACTTC.